This is a list of T cell receptor beta chains from one sample in a study of graft-versus-host responses after intestinal transplantation. No antigen is known for these receptors. Data came from immunoSEQ multiplex PCR; TCRdb stores just in-frame clones and leaves some out. The table lists roughly 98,000 clones, 90% to 95% of them singletons. The sequences come from unstimulated CD8+ T cells sorted from spleen or lymph node cells, collected before transplant. These receptors originate from a human donor who was the organ donor for an intestinal transplant. CDR3s include the opening cysteine and the closing phenylalanine or tryptophan. The D gene is left open where the match is weak. The size of a clone is reported for some rows only, either as once, few or many, or as a class for expanded clones.

-	TRBV5-1	once	TRBJ1-2	CASSALNYGYTF	TGCGCCAGCAGCGCGTTAAACTATGGCTACACCTTC
TRBD2	TRBV19	-	TRBJ2-1	CASSIEGPGTSGINEQFF	TGTGCCAGTAGTATAGAGGGCCCGGGGACTAGCGGGATAAATGAGCAGTTCTTC
-	TRBV19	-	TRBJ2-3	CASSIVAGSTDTQYF	TGTGCCAGTAGTATAGTGGCGGGATCCACAGATACGCAGTATTTT
-	TRBV7-8	-	TRBJ2-7	CASSFAGRSSYEQYF	TGTGCCAGCAGCTTTGCGGGAAGAAGCTCCTACGAGCAGTACTTC
-	TRBV2	-	TRBJ1-2	CASSSVYGYTF	TGTGCCTCGAGCAGCGTGTATGGCTACACCTTC
TRBD2	TRBV15	once	TRBJ2-1	CATSRDSGLALPYNEQFF	TGTGCCACCAGCAGAGATTCAGGACTAGCCCTACCCTACAATGAGCAGTTCTTC
-	TRBV19	-	TRBJ2-2	CASSIILDTGELFF	TGTGCCAGTAGTATAATTCTAGACACCGGGGAGCTGTTTTTT
-	TRBV28	-	TRBJ2-3	CASRSFPADTQYF	TGTGCCAGCAGGTCCTTCCCGGCAGATACGCAGTATTTT
TRBD1	TRBV4-1	-	TRBJ1-1	CASSQGIGTGRAFF	TGCGCCAGCAGCCAGGGGATAGGGACAGGTCGAGCTTTCTTT
-	TRBV5-1	-	TRBJ1-5	CASSLALNQPQHF	TGCGCCAGCAGCTTGGCCCTGAATCAGCCCCAGCATTTT
-	TRBV10-3	-	TRBJ2-7	CAISEGTLYEQYF	TGTGCCATCAGTGAGGGGACACTTTACGAGCAGTACTTC
-	TRBV9	-	TRBJ2-1	CASSVGAELNNEQFF	TGTGCCAGCAGCGTAGGTGCGGAACTGAACAATGAGCAGTTCTTC
-	TRBV6-1	-	TRBJ1-2	CASSFGGSPEGTF	TGTGCCAGCAGTTTCGGGGGGTCGCCCGAGGGCACCTTC